Shown below are 4 T cell receptor beta chains from a single sample sequenced in a study of T cell responses to AZD1222 COVID-19 vaccine. The data were produced by immunoSEQ multiplex PCR, yet TCRdb's version contains in-frame clones alone and is incomplete. Of approximately 150,000 clones listed, about 90% are singletons. Sequencing used peripheral blood, obtained 28 days after the second AZD1222 dose. All receptors come from an adult who received the AZD1222 COVID-19 vaccine.

This chain's CDR3 is CASSFGRRGEAFF. The CDR3 region has the DNA TGTGCCAGCAGTTTTGGGCGTAGGGGGGAAGCTTTCTTT. The genes are TRBV27 and TRBJ1-1; D possibly corresponds to TRBD1 (6 bases). CDR1 is MNHEY and CDR2 is SMNVEV in the germline V gene (reference sequence). Trimming left V 3 bases short and J 8 bases short, with 13 bases between. The CDR3 is made up of 13 amino acids.

This rearrangement joins TRBV3-1 (or the pseudogene TRBV3-2) to TRBJ2-1; 14 bases align to TRBD2. The CDR3 extends over 15 amino acids. With V trimmed by 4 bases and J by 7 bases, 3 bases remained unmatched. Germline CDR1 LGHDT, CDR2 YNNKEL (reference sequence). CDR3 DNA sequence: TGTGCCAGCAGCCCAGGGACTAGCGGGAGAAATGAGCAGTTCTTC. It encodes CASSPGTSGRNEQFF.

Regarding this clone: Other DNA sequences of this sample code for an identical CDR3. This rearrangement joins TRBV6-5 to TRBJ2-7; TRBD1 matches 9 bases. The length of the CDR3 is 14 residues. The germline gives CDR1 MNHEY, CDR2 SVGAGI. V was clipped by 5 bases and J by 3 bases; unmatched bases: 5. In DNA, the CDR3 is TGTGCCAGCAGTCCGGGACAGGGTATCTACGAGCAGTACTTC. Amino acids: CASSPGQGIYEQYF.

This clone was observed a single time. The chain is built from TRBV4-3 and TRBJ1-2, with D unclear. The CDR3 spans 16 residues. Germline V gene lookup returns CDR1 LGHNA and CDR2 YSLEER. V was pared by 0 bases and J by 3 bases, with 14 bases between. Written as DNA, the CDR3 is TGCGCCAGCAGCCAAGAAGTCTGGGGAGACTACTATGGCTACACCTTC. This encodes CASSQEVWGDYYGYTF.